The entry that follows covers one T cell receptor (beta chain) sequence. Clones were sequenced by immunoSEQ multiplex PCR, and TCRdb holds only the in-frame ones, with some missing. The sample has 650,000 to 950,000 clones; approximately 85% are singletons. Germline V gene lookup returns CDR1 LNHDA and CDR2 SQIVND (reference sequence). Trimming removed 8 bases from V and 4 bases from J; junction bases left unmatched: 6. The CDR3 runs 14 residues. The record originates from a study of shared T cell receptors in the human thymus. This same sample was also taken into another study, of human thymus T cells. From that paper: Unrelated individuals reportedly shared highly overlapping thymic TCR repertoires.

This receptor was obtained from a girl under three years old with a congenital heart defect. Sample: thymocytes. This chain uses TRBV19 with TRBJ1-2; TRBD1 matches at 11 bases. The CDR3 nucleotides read TGTGCCAGTGGGACAGGGGGGAATACCTATGGCTACACCTTC. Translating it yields CASGTGGNTYGYTF.